The rows below give T cell receptor beta chains drawn from one sample of a study of blood T cells in healthy people across ages. TCRdb reanalysed the 5' RACE reads using MiXCR and keeps one entry per CDR3 protein. The data hold roughly 680,000 distinct CDR3 sequences, with 20% to 25% observed a single time. The sequenced material came from blood. The receptors were gathered from a man between 70 and 80 years old in good health. The conserved cysteine and the conserved F or W are not part of the CDR3 here.

>-|TRBV2
ASSETSGPHNEQF
>TRBJ2-7|TRBV9
ASSVSWSAGEQY
>TRBJ2-7|TRBV20-1
SAPRSTYEQY
>TRBJ2-5|TRBV5-4
ASSRGSIQETQY
>TRBJ2-5|TRBV28
AGSLPTGDLETQY
>TRBJ1-2|TRBV10-3
AISELAGSRGYT
>TRBJ2-7|TRBV28
ASSLGGAPSYEQY
>TRBJ2-1|TRBV7-2
ASSLVTSHNEQF
>TRBJ2-5|TRBV4-1
ASRIAGSYNERF
>TRBJ1-6|TRBV25-1
ASSEFRQYNSPLH
>TRBJ2-3|TRBV11-2
ASSLLADTQY
>TRBJ1-2|TRBV12-3/TRBV12-4
ASSFAENYDYT
>TRBJ2-7|TRBV11-2
ASSLQLALYEQY
>TRBJ1-1|TRBV7-2
ASSLREWGGTEAF
>TRBJ2-7|TRBV3-1
ASSTWTGEQY
>TRBJ2-1|TRBV20-1
SASVLRNSYNEQF
>TRBJ2-1|TRBV19
ASSTRLAGYNEQF
>TRBJ1-2|TRBV28
ASSLRTYGYT
>TRBJ2-3|TRBV12-3/TRBV12-4
ASSLTSGIQDTQY
>TRBJ2-1|TRBV19
ASHTTKQGNGYNEQF
>TRBJ2-2|TRBV7-9
ASSGGPELF
>TRBJ2-7|TRBV5-1
ASSLQGETGEQY
>TRBJ2-5|TRBV2
ASSVNSLTETQY
>TRBJ1-2|TRBV20-1
SAKPTGAGGYT
>TRBJ2-1|TRBV3-1
ASRRTSGSVYEQF
>TRBJ2-1|TRBV14
ASRQTGAHYNEQF
>TRBJ2-5|TRBV11-2
ASGPGQEQY
>-|TRBV20-1
SARGTSPNEQF